The sequence of this T cell receptor beta chain was determined in a study of blood T cell repertoires in COVID-19. Turning to the study itself: The samples span acute and convalescent COVID-19 from the United States, Italy and Spain.

Source study methods: Amplification of reference gene primers was used by the study to estimate nucleated cell counts. Measured with immunoSEQ multiplex PCR; TCRdb has only the in-frame clones, and not every one. V, J and clone size are taken as reported in that table, and D and trimming were inferred from the DNA itself. This table has some 450,000 clones, approximately 89% appearing once. The V end was cut by 4 bases, the J end by 4 bases, with 16 bases between. Germline CDR1 and CDR2: SGHVS and FQNEAQ. CDR3 length: 16 amino acids. The receptor was derived from a woman aged 50 to 60 with COVID-19, enrolled during active disease. The rearrangement links TRBV7-8 to TRBJ2-2; D is unclear. Sequenced input: peripheral blood. CDR3 loop: CASSSYSRRGTGELFF. The CDR3 DNA reads as TGTGCCAGCAGCTCCTACTCCCGAAGAGGCACCGGGGAGCTGTTTTTT. The variable domain in full, completed from reference TRBV7-8 and TRBJ2-2, reads GAGVSQSPRYKVAKRGQDVALRCDPISGHVSLFWYQQALGQGPEFLTYFQNEAQLDKSGLPSDRFFAERPEGSVSTLKIQRTQQEDSAVYLCASSSYSRRGTGELFFGEGSRLTVL.